The table lists the clone carrying this T cell receptor (beta chain) with a count of one. The antigen is undetermined. The source of the sample is a study of T cell clones after liver transplantation. Whole-study context: Tolerant meant at least one year fully off immunosuppression without liver enzymes above twice normal.

Germline loops: CDR1 MDHEN, CDR2 SYDVKM. This CDR3 comprises 14 residues. V lost 3 bases and J 4 bases, leaving 10 bases between the germline ends. Profiling relied on immunoSEQ multiplex PCR, and the TCRdb table lists in-frame clones only, not all of them. Of 95,000 to 130,000 clones listed, about nine tenths are singletons. The study, taken as a whole, reports: A larger donor-reactive than third-party decline suggested partial antigen-specific deletion.

The rearrangement joins TRBV28 to TRBJ1-5; D is uncertain. The sequencing used CD4+ T cells from blood, collected 12 months after liver transplant. This TCR was recovered from a human patient who received a liver transplant. Among the T cells, some may be from the graft donor. The CDR3 is CASSFVPSNQPQHF. The CDR3 DNA is TGTGCCAGCAGTTTTGTGCCTTCGAATCAGCCCCAGCATTTT.